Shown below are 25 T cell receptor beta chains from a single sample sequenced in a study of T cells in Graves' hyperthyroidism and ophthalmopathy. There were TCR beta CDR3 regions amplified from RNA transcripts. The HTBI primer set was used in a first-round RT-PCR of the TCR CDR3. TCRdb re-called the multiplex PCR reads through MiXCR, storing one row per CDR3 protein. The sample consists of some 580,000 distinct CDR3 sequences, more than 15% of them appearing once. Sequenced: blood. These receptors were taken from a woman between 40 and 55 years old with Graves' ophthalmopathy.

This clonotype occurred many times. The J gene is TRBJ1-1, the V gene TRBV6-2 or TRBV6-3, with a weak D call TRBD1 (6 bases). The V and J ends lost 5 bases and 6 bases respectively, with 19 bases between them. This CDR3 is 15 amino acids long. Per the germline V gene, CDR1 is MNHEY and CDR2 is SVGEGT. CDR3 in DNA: TGTGCCAGCAGTCACAACAGACAGGACGGGGCTGAAGCTTTCTTT. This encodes CASSHNRQDGAEAFF.

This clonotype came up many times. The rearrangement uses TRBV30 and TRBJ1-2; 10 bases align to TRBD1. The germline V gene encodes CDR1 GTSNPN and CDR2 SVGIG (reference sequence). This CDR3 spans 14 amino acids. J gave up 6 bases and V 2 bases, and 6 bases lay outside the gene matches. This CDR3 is CAWSIDRGLHGYTF. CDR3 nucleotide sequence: TGTGCCTGGAGTATAGACAGGGGGCTGCATGGCTACACCTTC.

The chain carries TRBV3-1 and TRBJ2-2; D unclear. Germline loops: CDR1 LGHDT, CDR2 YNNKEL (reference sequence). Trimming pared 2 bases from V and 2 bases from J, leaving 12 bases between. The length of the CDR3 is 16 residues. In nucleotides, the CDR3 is TGTGCCAGCAGCCAACGGGCAGGACCCAACACCGGGGAGCTGTTTTTT. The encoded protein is CASSQRAGPNTGELFF.

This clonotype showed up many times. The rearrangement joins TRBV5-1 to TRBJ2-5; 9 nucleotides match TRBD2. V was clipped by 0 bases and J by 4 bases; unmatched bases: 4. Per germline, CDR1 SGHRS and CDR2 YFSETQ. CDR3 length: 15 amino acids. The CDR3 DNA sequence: TGCGCCAGCAGCTTGGCCGTAGCGGGAGTAGAGACCCAGTACTTC. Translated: CASSLAVAGVETQYF.

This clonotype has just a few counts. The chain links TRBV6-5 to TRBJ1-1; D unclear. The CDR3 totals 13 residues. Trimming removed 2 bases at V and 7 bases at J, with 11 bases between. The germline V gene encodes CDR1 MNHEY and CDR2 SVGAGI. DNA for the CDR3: TGTGCCAGCAGTTACGGCGATCCCAGTGAAGCTTTCTTT. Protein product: CASSYGDPSEAFF.

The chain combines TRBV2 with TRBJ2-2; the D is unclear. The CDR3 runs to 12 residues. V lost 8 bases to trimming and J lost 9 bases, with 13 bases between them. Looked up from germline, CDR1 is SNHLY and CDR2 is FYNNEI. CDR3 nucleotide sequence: TGTGCCAGCTCCTGGGCGGCGCGGGAGCTGTTTTTT. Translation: CASSWAARELFF. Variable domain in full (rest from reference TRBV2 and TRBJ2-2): EPEVTQTPSHQVTQMGQEVILRCVPISNHLYFYWYRQILGQKVEFLVSFYNNEISEKSEIFDDQFSVERPDGSNFTLKIRSTKLEDSAMYFCASSWAARELFFGEGSRLTVL.

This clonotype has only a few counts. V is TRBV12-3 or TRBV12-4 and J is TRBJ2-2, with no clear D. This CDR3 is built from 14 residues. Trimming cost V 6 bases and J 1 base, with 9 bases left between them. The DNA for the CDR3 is TGTGCCAGCAGGTTCCTTCTGAACACCGGGGAGCTGTTTTTT. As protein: CASRFLLNTGELFF.

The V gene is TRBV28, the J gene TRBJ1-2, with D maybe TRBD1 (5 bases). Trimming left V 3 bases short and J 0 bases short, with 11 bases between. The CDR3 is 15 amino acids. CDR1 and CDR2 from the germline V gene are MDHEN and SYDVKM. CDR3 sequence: CASSFRGSTNYGYTF. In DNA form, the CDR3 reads TGTGCCAGCAGTTTTCGGGGCAGTACTAACTATGGCTACACCTTC.

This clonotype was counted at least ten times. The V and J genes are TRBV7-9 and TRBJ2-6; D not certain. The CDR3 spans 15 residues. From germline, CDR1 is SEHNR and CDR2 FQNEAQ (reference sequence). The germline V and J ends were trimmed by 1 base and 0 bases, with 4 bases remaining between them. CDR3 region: CASSLGLSGANVLTF. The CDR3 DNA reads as TGTGCCAGCAGCTTAGGGCTCTCTGGGGCCAACGTCCTGACTTTC.

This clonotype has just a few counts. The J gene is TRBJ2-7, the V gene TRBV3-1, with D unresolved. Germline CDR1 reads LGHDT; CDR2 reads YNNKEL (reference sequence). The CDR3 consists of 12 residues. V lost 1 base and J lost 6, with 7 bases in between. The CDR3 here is CASSQVVSEQYF. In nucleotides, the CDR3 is TGTGCCAGCAGCCAAGTAGTTAGCGAGCAGTACTTC.

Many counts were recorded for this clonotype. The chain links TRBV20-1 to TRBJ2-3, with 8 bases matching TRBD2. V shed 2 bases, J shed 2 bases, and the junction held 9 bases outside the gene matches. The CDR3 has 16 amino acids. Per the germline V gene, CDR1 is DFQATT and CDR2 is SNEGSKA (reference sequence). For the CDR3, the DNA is TGCAGTGCTAGATTTCGGAAGCGGGGGAACACAGATACGCAGTATTTT. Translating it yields CSARFRKRGNTDTQYF.

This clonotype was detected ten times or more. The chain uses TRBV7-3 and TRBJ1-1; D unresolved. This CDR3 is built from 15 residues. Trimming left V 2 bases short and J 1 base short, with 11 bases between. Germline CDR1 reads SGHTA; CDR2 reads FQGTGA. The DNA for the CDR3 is TGTGCCAGCAGCTTATTTGTACGGGAGAACACTGAAGCTTTCTTT. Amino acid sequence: CASSLFVRENTEAFF.

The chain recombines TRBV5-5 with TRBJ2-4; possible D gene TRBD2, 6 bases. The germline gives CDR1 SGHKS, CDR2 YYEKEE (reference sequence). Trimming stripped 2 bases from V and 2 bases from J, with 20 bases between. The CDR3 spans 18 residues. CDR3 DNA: TGTGCCAGCAGCTTCGATATGGCGGGGTACGAGTCCAAAAACATTCAGTACTTC. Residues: CASSFDMAGYESKNIQYF.

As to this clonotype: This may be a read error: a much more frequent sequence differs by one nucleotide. The CDR3 DNA is TGTGCTAGTGGTTGTTCGTCGGCCAATCAGCCCCAGCATTTT. Its translation: CASGCSSANQPQHF. This sequence joins TRBV12-5 and TRBJ1-5; the D is unclear. Germline CDR1 and CDR2: LGHNT and FRNRAP. V was pared by 4 bases and J by 3 bases, with 10 bases between. The CDR3 runs to 14 residues.

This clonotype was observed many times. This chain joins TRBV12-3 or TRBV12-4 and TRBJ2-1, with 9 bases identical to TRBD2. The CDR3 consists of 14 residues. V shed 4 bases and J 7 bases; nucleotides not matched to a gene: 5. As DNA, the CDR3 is TGTGCCAGCAGTTGGGTAGCGGGGGAAAATGAGCAGTTCTTC. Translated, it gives CASSWVAGENEQFF.

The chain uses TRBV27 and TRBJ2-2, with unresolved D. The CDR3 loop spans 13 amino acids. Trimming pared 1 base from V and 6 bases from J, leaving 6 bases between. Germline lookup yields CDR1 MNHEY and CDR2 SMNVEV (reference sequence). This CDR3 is CASSLLNAGELFF. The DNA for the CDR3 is TGTGCCAGCAGTTTATTGAATGCCGGGGAGCTGTTTTTT.

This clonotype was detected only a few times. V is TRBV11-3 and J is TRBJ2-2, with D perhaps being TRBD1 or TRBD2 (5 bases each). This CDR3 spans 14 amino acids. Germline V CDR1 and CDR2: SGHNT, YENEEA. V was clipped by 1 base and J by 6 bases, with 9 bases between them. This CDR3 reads CASSLAGLSGELFF. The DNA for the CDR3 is TGTGCCAGCAGCTTAGCGGGGCTGTCCGGGGAGCTGTTTTTT.

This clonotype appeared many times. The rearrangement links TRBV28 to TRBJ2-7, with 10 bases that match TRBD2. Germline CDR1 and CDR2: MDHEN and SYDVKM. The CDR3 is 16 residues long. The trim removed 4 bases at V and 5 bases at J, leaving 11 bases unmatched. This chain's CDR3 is CASSSPGASGRNEQYF. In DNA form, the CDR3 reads TGTGCCAGCAGTTCACCCGGGGCTAGCGGGAGAAACGAGCAGTACTTC.

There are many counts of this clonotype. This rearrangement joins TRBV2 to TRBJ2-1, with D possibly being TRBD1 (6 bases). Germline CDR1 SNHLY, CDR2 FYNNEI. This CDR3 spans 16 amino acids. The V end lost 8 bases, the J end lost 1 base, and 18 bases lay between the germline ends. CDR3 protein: CASDFTGRTSYNEQFF. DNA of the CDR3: TGTGCCAGCGACTTCACAGGGCGAACATCCTACAATGAGCAGTTCTTC.

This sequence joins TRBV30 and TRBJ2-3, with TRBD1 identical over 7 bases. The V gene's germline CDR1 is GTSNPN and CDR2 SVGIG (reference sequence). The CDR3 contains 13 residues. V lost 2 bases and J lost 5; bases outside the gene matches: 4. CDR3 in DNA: TGTGCCTGGAGTCCACAGGGGAAAGATACGCAGTATTTT. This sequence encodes CAWSPQGKDTQYF.

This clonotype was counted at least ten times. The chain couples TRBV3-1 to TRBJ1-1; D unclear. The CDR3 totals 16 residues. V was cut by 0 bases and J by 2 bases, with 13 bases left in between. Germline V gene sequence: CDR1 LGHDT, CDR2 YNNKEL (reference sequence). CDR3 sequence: CASSQDFFLRNTEAFF. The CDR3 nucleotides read TGTGCCAGCAGCCAAGATTTCTTCCTGAGAAACACTGAAGCTTTCTTT.

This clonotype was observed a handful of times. The CDR3 DNA reads TGTGCCAGTAGCGGACAGGCTCCGAGCACCGGGGAGCTGTTTTTT. Translated: CASSGQAPSTGELFF. The chain combines TRBV19 with TRBJ2-2; the match to TRBD1 covers 7 bases. Germline CDR1 reads LNHDA; CDR2 reads SQIVND (reference sequence). CDR3 length: 15 amino acids. Trimming cost V 6 bases and J 4 bases; bases outside gene matches: 8.

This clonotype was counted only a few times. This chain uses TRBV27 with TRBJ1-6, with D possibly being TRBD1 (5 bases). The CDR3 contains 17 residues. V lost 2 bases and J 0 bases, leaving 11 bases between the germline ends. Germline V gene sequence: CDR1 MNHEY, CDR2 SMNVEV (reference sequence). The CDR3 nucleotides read TGTGCCAGCAGTTTAATGCGGGGGGACTCCTATAATTCACCCCTCCACTTT. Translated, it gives CASSLMRGDSYNSPLHF.

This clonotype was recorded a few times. The DNA of the CDR3 is TGTGCCAGTACCAATCTAGCGGGGGCGACCTACAATGAGCAGTTCTTC. Translated: CASTNLAGATYNEQFF. The chain combines TRBV19 with TRBJ2-1; 10 positions match TRBD2. Germline V gives CDR1 LNHDA, CDR2 SQIVND (reference sequence). Germline trimming cut 7 bases from V and 2 bases from J; bases unmatched to any gene: 8. The CDR3 is made up of 16 amino acids.

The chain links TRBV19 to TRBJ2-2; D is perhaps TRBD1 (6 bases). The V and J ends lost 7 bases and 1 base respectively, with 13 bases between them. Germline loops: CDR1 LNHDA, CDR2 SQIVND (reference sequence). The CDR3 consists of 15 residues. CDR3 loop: CASIGGQLNTGELFF. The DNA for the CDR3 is TGTGCCAGTATTGGCGGACAGCTGAACACCGGGGAGCTGTTTTTT.